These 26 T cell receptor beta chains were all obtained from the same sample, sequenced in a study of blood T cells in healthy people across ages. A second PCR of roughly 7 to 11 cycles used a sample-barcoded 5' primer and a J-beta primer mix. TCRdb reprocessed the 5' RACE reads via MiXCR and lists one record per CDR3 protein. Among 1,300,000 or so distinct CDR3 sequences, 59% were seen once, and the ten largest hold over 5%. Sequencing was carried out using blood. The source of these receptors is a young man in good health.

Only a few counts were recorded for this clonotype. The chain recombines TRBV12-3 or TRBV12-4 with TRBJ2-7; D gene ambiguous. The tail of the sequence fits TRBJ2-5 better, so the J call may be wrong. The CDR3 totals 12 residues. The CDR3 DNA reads TGTGCCAGCAGTTTTTGGAACGAGACCCAGTACTTC. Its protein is CASSFWNETQYF.

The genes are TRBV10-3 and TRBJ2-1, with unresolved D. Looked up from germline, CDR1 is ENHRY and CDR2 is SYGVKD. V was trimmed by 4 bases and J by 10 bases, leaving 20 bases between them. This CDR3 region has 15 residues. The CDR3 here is CAISVPAGATYEQFF. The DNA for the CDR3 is TGTGCCATCAGTGTACCGGCAGGCGCCACCTACGAGCAGTTCTTC.

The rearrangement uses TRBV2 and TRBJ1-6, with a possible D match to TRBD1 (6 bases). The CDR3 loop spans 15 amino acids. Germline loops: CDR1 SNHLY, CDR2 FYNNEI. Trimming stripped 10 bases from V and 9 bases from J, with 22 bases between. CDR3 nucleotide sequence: TGTGCCACAGAGGAACCCCAGGGGCTTGGTTCACCCCTCCACTTT. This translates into CATEEPQGLGSPLHF. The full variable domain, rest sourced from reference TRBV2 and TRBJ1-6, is EPEVTQTPSHQVTQMGQEVILRCVPISNHLYFYWYRQILGQKVEFLVSFYNNEISEKSEIFDDQFSVERPDGSNFTLKIRSTKLEDSAMYFCATEEPQGLGSPLHFGNGTRLTVT.

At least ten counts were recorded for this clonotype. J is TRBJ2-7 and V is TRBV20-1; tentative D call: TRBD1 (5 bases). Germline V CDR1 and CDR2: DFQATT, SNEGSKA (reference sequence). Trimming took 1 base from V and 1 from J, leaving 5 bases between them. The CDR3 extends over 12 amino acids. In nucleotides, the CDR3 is TGCAGTGCTAGAGGACAGTCCTACGAGCAGTACTTC. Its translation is CSARGQSYEQYF.

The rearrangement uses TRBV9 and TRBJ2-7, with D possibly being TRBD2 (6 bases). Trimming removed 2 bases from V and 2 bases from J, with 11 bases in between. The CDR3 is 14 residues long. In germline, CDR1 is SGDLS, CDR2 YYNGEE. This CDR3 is CASSVAGRAYEQYF. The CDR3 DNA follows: TGTGCCAGCAGCGTTGCGGGACGTGCCTACGAGCAGTACTTC.

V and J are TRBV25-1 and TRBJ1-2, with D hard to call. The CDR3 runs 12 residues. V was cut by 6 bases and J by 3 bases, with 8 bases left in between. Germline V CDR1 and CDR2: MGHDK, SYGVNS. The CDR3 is CASSGVDYGYTF. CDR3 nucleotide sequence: TGTGCCAGCAGCGGGGTTGACTATGGCTACACCTTC.

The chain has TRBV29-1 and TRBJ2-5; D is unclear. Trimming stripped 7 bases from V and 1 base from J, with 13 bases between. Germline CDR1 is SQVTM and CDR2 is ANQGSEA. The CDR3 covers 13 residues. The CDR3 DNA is TGCAGCGGAGGACGGAAGAGCCAAGAGACCCAGTACTTC. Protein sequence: CSGGRKSQETQYF.

Here the CDR3 DNA reads TGTGCCAGCAGAAAACCGGGGGGGCAGCTAAATTCACCCCTCCACTTT. Residues: CASRKPGGQLNSPLHF. V and J are TRBV7-2 and TRBJ1-6; D is perhaps TRBD1 (6 bases). This CDR3 has 16 amino acids. V lost 6 bases and J 7 bases, leaving 19 bases between the germline ends. In germline, CDR1 is SGHTA, CDR2 FQGNSA.

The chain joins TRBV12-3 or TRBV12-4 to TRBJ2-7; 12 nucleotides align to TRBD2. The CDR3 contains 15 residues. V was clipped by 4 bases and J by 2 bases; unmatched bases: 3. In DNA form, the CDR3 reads TGTGCCAGCAGTTGGACTAGCGGGGCTACCTACGAGCAGTACTTC. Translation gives CASSWTSGATYEQYF.

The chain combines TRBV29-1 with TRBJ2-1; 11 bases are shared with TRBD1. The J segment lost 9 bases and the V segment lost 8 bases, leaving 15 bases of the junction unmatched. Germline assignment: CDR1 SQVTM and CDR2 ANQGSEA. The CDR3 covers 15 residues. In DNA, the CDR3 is TGCAGCTTCCGAGGGGACAGGGGGGGTATGGGTGAGCAGTTCTTC. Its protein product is CSFRGDRGGMGEQFF.

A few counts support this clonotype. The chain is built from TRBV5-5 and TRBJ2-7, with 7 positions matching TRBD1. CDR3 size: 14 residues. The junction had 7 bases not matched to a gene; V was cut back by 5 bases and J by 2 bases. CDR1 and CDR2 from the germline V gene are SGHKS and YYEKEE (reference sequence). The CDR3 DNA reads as TGTGCCAGCAGTCCCACGGGACAGCCCTACGAGCAGTACTTC. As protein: CASSPTGQPYEQYF. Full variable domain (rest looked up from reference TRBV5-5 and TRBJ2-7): DAGVTQSPTHLIKTRGQQVTLRCSPISGHKSVSWYQQVLGQGPQFIFQYYEKEERGRGNFPDRFSARQFPNYSSELNVNALLLGDSALYLCASSPTGQPYEQYFGPGTRLTVT.

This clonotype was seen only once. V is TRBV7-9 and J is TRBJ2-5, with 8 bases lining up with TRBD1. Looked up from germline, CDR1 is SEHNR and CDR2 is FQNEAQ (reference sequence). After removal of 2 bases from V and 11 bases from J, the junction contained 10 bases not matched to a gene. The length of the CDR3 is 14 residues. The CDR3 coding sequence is TGTGCCAGCAGCTTATCAGGACAGGGAGTTCAGCAGTACTTC. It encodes CASSLSGQGVQQYF.

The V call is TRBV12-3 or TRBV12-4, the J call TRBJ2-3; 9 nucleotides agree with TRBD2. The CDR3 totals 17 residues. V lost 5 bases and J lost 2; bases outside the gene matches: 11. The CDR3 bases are TGTGCCAGCAGTGCCTCTGGGCGGGGGGGAAACACAGATACGCAGTATTTT. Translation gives CASSASGRGGNTDTQYF.

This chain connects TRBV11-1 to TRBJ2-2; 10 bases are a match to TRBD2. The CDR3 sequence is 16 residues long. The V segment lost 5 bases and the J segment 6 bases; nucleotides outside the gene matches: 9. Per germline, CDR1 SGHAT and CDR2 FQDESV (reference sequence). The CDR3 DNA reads TGTGCCAGCAGCCCTCTTTCGAGCGGGAGGGCCGGGGAGCTGTTTTTT. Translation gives CASSPLSSGRAGELFF. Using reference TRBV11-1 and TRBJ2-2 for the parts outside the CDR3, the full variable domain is EAEVAQSPRYKITEKSQAVAFWCDPISGHATLYWYRQILGQGPELLVQFQDESVVDDSQLPKDRFSAERLKGVDSTLKIQPAELGDSAMYLCASSPLSSGRAGELFFGEGSRLTVL.

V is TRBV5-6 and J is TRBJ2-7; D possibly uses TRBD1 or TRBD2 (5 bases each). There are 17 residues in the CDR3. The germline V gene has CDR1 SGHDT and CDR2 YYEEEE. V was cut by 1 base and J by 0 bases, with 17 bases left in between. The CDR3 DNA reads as TGTGCCAGCAGCTTGTTTAATAGTCAGGGAGTCTCCTACGAGCAGTACTTC. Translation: CASSLFNSQGVSYEQYF.

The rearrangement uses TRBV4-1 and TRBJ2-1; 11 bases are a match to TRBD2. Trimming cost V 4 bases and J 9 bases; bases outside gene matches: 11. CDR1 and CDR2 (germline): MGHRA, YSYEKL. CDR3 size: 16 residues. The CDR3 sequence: CASSPMTVAGGGEQFF. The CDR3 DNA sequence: TGCGCCAGCAGCCCGATGACTGTAGCGGGAGGGGGTGAGCAGTTCTTC.

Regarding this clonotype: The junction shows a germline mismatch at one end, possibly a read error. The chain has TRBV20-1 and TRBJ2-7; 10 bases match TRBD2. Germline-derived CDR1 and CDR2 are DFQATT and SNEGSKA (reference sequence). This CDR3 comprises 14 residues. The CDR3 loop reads CSAIGTGIAGGKFF. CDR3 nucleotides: TGCAGTGCCATAGGGACAGGAATAGCGGGGGGAAAGTTCTTC.

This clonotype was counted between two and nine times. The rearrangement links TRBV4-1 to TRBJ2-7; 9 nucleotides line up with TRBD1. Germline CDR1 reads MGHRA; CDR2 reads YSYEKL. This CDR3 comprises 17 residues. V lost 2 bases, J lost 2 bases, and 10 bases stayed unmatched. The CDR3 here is CASSQPIRDRVAYEQYF. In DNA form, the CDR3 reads TGCGCCAGCAGCCAACCTATACGGGACAGGGTGGCCTACGAGCAGTACTTC.

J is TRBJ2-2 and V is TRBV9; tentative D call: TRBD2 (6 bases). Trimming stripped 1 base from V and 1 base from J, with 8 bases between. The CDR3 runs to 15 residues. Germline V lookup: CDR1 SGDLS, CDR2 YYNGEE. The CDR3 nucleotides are TGTGCCAGCAGCGTATCCGGGGGGAACACCGGGGAGCTGTTTTTT. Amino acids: CASSVSGGNTGELFF.

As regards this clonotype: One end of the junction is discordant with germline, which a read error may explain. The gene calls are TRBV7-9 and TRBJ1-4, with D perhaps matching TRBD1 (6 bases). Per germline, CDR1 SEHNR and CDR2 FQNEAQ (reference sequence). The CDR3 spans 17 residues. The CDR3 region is CASSLGGQGPTNEKLFF. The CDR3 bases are TGTGCCAGCAGCTTAGGGGGCCAGGGGCCAACTAATGAAAAGCTGTTTTTT.

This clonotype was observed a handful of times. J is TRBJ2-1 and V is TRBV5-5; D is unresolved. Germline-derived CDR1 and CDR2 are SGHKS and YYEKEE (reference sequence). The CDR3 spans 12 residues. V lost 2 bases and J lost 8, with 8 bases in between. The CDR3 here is CASSLSVYEQFF. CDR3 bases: TGTGCCAGCAGCTTAAGTGTATATGAGCAGTTCTTC.

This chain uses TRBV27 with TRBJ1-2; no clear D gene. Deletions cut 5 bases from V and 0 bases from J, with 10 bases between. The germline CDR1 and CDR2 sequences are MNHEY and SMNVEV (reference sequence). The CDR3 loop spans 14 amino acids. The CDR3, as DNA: TGTGCCAGCAGTCCCGCTACGTCTAACTATGGCTACACCTTC. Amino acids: CASSPATSNYGYTF.

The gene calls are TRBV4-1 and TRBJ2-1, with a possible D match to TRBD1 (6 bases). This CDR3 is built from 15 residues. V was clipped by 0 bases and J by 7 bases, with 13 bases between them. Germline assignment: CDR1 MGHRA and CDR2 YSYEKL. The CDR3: CASSQEGGAMNEQFF. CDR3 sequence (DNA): TGCGCCAGCAGCCAAGAAGGGGGAGCCATGAATGAGCAGTTCTTC.

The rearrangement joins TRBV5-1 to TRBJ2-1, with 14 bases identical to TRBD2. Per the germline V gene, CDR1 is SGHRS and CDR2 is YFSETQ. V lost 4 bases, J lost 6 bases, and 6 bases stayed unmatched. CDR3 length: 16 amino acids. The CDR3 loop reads CASSNGLAGGLNEQFF. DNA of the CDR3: TGCGCCAGCAGCAACGGACTAGCGGGGGGTCTCAATGAGCAGTTCTTC.

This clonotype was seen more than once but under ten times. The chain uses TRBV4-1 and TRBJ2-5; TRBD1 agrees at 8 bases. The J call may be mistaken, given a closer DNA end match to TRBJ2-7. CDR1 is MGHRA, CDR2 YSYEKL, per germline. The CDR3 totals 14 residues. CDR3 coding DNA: TGCGCCAGCAGCCAAGCAGGGGGCTTCAACGAGCAGTACTTC. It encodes CASSQAGGFNEQYF.

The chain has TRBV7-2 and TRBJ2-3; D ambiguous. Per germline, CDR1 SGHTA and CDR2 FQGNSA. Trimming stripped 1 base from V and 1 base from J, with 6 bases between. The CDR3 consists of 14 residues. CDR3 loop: CASSLDTGTDTQYF. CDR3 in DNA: TGTGCCAGCAGCTTAGATACAGGCACAGATACGCAGTATTTT.